One sample yielded the 21 T cell receptor beta chains listed below, sequenced in a study of T-cell memory formation after mild COVID-19. MiXCR, applied by TCRdb to the 5' RACE reads, yields one record per CDR3 protein. The sample lists about 250,000 distinct CDR3 sequences, over 15% occurring once. The source material was PBMCs or a T cell subset sorted from them (not recorded which). The origin of the receptors is an adult woman who had mild COVID-19 (a few samples of this study predate the infection). Cell type and time point are not known.

This clonotype was recorded a few times. The CDR3 spells CASSLDLADNEQFF. In nucleotides, the CDR3 is TGTGCCAGCAGCTTAGATCTAGCGGACAATGAGCAGTTCTTC. The genes are TRBV7-9 and TRBJ2-1; TRBD2 matches 7 bases. Losses at the gene ends were 1 base for V and 5 bases for J; bases not matched to a gene: 2. This CDR3 is built from 14 residues. CDR1 is SEHNR, CDR2 FQNEAQ, per germline (reference sequence). The variable domain in full, completed from reference TRBV7-9 and TRBJ2-1, reads DTGVSQNPRHKITKRGQNVTFRCDPISEHNRLYWYRQTLGQGPEFLTYFQNEAQLEKSRLLSDRFSAERPKGSFSTLEIQRTEQGDSAMYLCASSLDLADNEQFFGPGTRLTVL.

The chain combines TRBV7-2 with TRBJ1-1, with D hard to call. V dropped 4 bases and J dropped 11 bases, with 20 bases sitting between them. CDR3 size: 14 residues. Germline V gene lookup returns CDR1 SGHTA and CDR2 FQGNSA. The CDR3 nucleotides are TGTGCCAGCAGCTGGGGAGGTGTGGCAGGAGGGGCTTTCTTT. This codes for CASSWGGVAGGAFF.

The chain employs TRBV4-3 and TRBJ2-2, with D perhaps TRBD1 (5 bases). The germline V gene encodes CDR1 LGHNA and CDR2 YSLEER. The V end was cut by 0 bases, the J end by 6 bases, with 11 bases between. The CDR3 totals 15 residues. The CDR3 sequence is CASSQDGQGAGELFF. DNA of the CDR3: TGCGCCAGCAGCCAAGACGGGCAGGGCGCCGGGGAGCTGTTTTTT.

The rearrangement joins TRBV6-1 to TRBJ2-3; no reliable D call. Germline V gene data show CDR1 as MNHNS and CDR2 as SASEGT. Trimming took off 6 bases at V and 4 bases at J, with 11 bases between the two ends. This CDR3 has 13 amino acids. The CDR3 coding sequence is TGTGCCAGCAGCTTGAATACGGCAGATACGCAGTATTTT. Protein sequence: CASSLNTADTQYF.

This clonotype was detected a few times. This chain connects TRBV12-3 or TRBV12-4 to TRBJ2-3; 9 bases align to TRBD2. There are 15 residues in the CDR3. Losses at the gene ends were 5 bases for V and 2 bases for J; bases not matched to a gene: 5. The CDR3 reads CASSPRTSVTDTQYF. The CDR3 coding sequence is TGTGCCAGCAGTCCTAGGACTAGCGTCACAGATACGCAGTATTTT.

There are a few counts of this clonotype. This sequence joins TRBV6-5 and TRBJ1-5; D ambiguous. Germline lookup yields CDR1 MNHEY and CDR2 SVGAGI. The CDR3 length is 13 residues. V lost 10 bases and J lost 2, with 12 bases in between. CDR3 coding DNA: TGTGCCACCGCCCGAGTGGGCAATCAGCCCCAGCATTTT. Its protein product is CATARVGNQPQHF.

This sequence joins TRBV5-1 and TRBJ2-7; D is ambiguous. The CDR3 is 14 amino acids. Germline V lookup: CDR1 SGHRS, CDR2 YFSETQ. Trimming removed 1 base at V and 2 bases at J, with 10 bases between. Written as DNA, the CDR3 is TGCGCCAGCAGCTTGACGCCAGGAACCTACGAGCAGTACTTC. Protein: CASSLTPGTYEQYF.

This chain joins TRBV20-1 and TRBJ2-3; 7 bases map to TRBD2. V lost 3 bases to trimming and J lost 6 bases; unmatched junction nucleotides: 6. CDR3 length: 13 residues. Germline-derived CDR1 and CDR2 are DFQATT and SNEGSKA (reference sequence). The CDR3 sequence is CSASQPGGDTQYF. Written as DNA, the CDR3 is TGCAGTGCTAGTCAGCCCGGGGGGGATACGCAGTATTTT.

This clonotype showed up just a few times. The genes are TRBV18 and TRBJ1-1, with unresolved D. V was clipped by 1 base and J by 4 bases, with 10 bases between them. This CDR3 has 14 amino acids. Germline V gene data show CDR1 as KGHSH and CDR2 as LQKENI. CDR3 coding DNA: TGTGCCAGCTCACCACAGGGTCCGCGCACTGAAGCTTTCTTT. Encoded protein: CASSPQGPRTEAFF. The full variable domain, completed using reference TRBV18 and TRBJ1-1, is NAGVMQNPRHLVRRRGQEARLRCSPMKGHSHVYWYRQLPEEGLKFMVYLQKENIIDESGMPKERFSAEFPKEGPSILRIQQVVRGDSAAYFCASSPQGPRTEAFFGQGTRLTVV.

This clonotype has more than one count but fewer than ten. The rearrangement links TRBV4-2 to TRBJ2-3; 11 nucleotides match TRBD2. This CDR3 is 17 amino acids long. V dropped 1 base and J dropped 0; count of bases not matched to a gene: 3. Germline V gene data show CDR1 as LGHNA and CDR2 as YNFKEQ. CDR3 sequence: CASSQVPSGRSTDTQYF. CDR3 DNA sequence: TGTGCCAGCAGCCAAGTGCCTAGCGGGAGGAGCACAGATACGCAGTATTTT.

The rearrangement joins TRBV10-3 to TRBJ2-3, with D perhaps given as TRBD1 or TRBD2 (5 bases each). Per germline, CDR1 ENHRY and CDR2 SYGVKD. The CDR3 spans 15 residues. The V end lost 3 bases, the J end lost 2 bases, and 12 bases lay between the germline ends. CDR3: CAISERGPPTDTQYF. In DNA form, the CDR3 reads TGTGCCATCAGTGAACGGGGACCCCCCACAGATACGCAGTATTTT.

The table lists this clonotype with a few counts. The chain is built from TRBV7-9 and TRBJ2-1; TRBD2 matches at 12 bases. The CDR3 covers 16 residues. Germline V CDR1 and CDR2: SEHNR, FQNEAQ (reference sequence). The trim removed 5 bases at V and 10 bases at J, leaving 12 bases unmatched. CDR3 region: CASSNLAGGRFLEQFF. For the CDR3, the DNA is TGTGCCAGCAGCAACCTAGCGGGAGGGCGATTTTTGGAGCAGTTCTTC.

This clonotype has at least ten counts. The chain uses TRBV20-1 and TRBJ2-1; TRBD2 agrees at 8 bases. In germline, CDR1 is DFQATT, CDR2 SNEGSKA (reference sequence). Unmatched junction bases numbered 15, after V lost 6 bases and J lost 8 bases. This CDR3 spans 15 amino acids. The CDR3 nucleotides are TGCAGTGCCACACCCGGGACTAGTAAAATCGATGAGCAGTTCTTC. This translates into CSATPGTSKIDEQFF.

This clonotype was counted only a few times. This chain links TRBV29-1 with TRBJ1-2, with D maybe TRBD1 (5 bases). With 4 bases removed from V and 3 bases from J, the gap between germline ends came to 18 bases. The CDR3 totals 15 residues. Germline CDR1 and CDR2: SQVTM and ANQGSEA. The DNA of the CDR3 is TGCAGCGTTGTCAGCCGGGACCCCACTGACTATGGCTACACCTTC. It yields the protein CSVVSRDPTDYGYTF.

V and J are TRBV9 and TRBJ1-6, with D possibly matching TRBD1 (5 bases). V lost 5 bases and J 8 bases, leaving 17 bases between the germline ends. Germline lookup yields CDR1 SGDLS and CDR2 YYNGEE. This CDR3 has 15 residues. CDR3 DNA sequence: TGTGCCAGCAGACAAGGTAGGGGCACGGATTCACCCCTCCACTTT. This gives the protein CASRQGRGTDSPLHF.

This clonotype was seen only a few times. V usage is TRBV24-1 and J usage is TRBJ2-1; tentatively, D is TRBD2 (6 bases). The V end lost 4 bases, the J end lost 9 bases, and 9 bases lay between the germline ends. The CDR3 runs 12 residues. Per germline, CDR1 KGHDR and CDR2 SFDVKD. The CDR3 bases are TGTGCCACCAGTGACCGGGGGTTTGAGCAGTTCTTC. Translated, it gives CATSDRGFEQFF.

The V and J genes are TRBV3-1 and TRBJ1-6; D remains unclear. The length of the CDR3 is 13 residues. V was shortened by 3 bases and J by 9 bases, with 9 bases between the two germline ends. Per the germline V gene, CDR1 is LGHDT and CDR2 is YNNKEL (reference sequence). CDR3 sequence: CASSQGYVSPLHF. In DNA, the CDR3 is TGTGCCAGCAGCCAGGGATACGTTTCACCCCTCCACTTT.

At least ten counts were recorded for this clonotype. The chain has TRBV5-1 and TRBJ2-1, with 10 nucleotides matching TRBD2. V trimming: 3 bases; J trimming: 0 bases; junction bases outside the gene matches: 0. The CDR3 is made up of 15 amino acids. Germline values: CDR1 SGHRS, CDR2 YFSETQ. In DNA form, the CDR3 reads TGCGCCAGCAGCTCTAGCGGGAGCTCCTACAATGAGCAGTTCTTC. Translation gives CASSSSGSSYNEQFF.

This rearrangement joins TRBV20-1 to TRBJ1-1; a possible D gene is TRBD1 (5 bases). CDR3 length equals 15 residues. Between the trimmed V and J ends, which lost 3 bases and 4 bases, there was a span of 18 bases. CDR1 is DFQATT and CDR2 is SNEGSKA in the germline V gene (reference sequence). This CDR3 is CSARRGNSYGTEAFF. CDR3 DNA: TGCAGTGCTAGGCGGGGGAACTCATACGGCACTGAAGCTTTCTTT.

This clonotype was counted at least ten times. CDR3 amino acids: CASSRSGGASYEQYF. As DNA, the CDR3 is TGTGCCAGCAGCCGTAGCGGGGGGGCCTCCTACGAGCAGTACTTC. The V and J genes are TRBV7-9 and TRBJ2-7, with 11 bases identical to TRBD2. This CDR3 contains 15 residues. Germline trimming cut 5 bases from V and 0 bases from J; bases unmatched to any gene: 3. Germline V CDR1 and CDR2: SEHNR, FQNEAQ (reference sequence). The full variable domain, in which reference TRBV7-9 and TRBJ2-7 provide the parts outside the CDR3, is DTGVSQNPRHKITKRGQNVTFRCDPISEHNRLYWYRQTLGQGPEFLTYFQNEAQLEKSRLLSDRFSAERPKGSFSTLEIQRTEQGDSAMYLCASSRSGGASYEQYFGPGTRLTVT.

The chain employs TRBV12-3 or TRBV12-4 and TRBJ1-1, with TRBD1 matching over 7 bases. The V segment lost 6 bases and the J segment 0 bases; nucleotides outside the gene matches: 4. The CDR3 totals 14 residues. DNA for the CDR3: TGTGCCAGCAGATGGGGACAGATGAACACTGAAGCTTTCTTT. Its protein is CASRWGQMNTEAFF.